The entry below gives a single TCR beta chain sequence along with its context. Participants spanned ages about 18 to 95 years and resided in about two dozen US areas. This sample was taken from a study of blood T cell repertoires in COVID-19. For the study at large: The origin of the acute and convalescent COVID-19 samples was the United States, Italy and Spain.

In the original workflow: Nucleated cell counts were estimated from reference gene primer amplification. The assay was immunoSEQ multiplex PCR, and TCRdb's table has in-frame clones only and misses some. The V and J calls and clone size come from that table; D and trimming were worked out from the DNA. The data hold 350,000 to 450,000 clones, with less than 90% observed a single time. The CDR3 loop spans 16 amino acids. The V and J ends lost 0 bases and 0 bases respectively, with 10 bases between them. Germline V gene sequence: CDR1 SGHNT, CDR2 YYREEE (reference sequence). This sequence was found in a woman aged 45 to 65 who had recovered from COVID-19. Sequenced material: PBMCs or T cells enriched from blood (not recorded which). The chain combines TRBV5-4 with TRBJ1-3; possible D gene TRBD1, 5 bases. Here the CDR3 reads CASSLGGESSGNTIYF. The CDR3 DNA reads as TGTGCCAGCAGCTTGGGGGGGGAAAGCTCTGGAAACACCATATATTTT. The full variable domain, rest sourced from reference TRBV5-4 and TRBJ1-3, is ETGVTQSPTHLIKTRGQQVTLRCSSQSGHNTVSWYQQALGQGPQFIFQYYREEENGRGNFPPRFSGLQFPNYSSELNVNALELDDSALYLCASSLGGESSGNTIYFGEGSWLTVV.